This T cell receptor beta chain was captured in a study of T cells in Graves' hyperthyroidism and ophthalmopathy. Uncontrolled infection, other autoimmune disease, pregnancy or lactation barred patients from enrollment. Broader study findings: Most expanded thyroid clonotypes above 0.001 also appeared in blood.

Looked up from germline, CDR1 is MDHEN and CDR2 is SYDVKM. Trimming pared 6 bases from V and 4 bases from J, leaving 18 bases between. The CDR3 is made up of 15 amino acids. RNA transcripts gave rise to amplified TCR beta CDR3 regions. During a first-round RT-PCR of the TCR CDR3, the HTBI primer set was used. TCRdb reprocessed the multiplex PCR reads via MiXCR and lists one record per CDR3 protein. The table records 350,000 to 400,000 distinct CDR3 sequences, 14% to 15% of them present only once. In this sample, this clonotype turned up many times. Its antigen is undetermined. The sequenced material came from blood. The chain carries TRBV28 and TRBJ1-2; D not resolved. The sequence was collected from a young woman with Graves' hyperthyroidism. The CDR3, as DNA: TGTGCCAGCAGGGAAGAGCCTCGAGACCCCTATGGCTACACCTTC. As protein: CASREEPRDPYGYTF.